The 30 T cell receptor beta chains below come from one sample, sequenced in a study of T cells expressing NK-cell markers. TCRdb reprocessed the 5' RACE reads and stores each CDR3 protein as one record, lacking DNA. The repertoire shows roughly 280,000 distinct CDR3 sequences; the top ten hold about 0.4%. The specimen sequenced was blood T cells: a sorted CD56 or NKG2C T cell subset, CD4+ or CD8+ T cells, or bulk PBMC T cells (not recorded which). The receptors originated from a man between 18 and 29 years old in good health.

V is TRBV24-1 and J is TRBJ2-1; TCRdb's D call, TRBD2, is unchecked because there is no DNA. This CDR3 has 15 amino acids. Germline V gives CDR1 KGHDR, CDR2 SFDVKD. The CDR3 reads CATELGTSGRNEQFF.

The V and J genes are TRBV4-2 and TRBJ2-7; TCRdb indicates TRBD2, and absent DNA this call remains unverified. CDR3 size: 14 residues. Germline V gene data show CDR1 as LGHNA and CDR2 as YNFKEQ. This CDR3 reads CASSRTAGRAEQYF.

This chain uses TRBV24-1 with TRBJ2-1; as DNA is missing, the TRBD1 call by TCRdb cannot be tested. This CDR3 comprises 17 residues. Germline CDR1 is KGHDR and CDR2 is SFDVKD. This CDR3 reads CATSDPKTGHPYNEQFF.

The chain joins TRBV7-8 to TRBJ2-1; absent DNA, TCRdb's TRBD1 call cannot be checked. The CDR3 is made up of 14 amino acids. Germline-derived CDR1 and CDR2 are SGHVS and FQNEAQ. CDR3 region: CASSLGLGGEPKFF.

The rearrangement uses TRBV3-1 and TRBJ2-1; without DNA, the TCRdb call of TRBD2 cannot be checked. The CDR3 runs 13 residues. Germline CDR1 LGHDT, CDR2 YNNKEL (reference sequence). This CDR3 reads CASSQGEAGREFF.

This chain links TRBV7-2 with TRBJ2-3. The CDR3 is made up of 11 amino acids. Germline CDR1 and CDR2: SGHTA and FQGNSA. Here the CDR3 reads CASRLTDTQYF.

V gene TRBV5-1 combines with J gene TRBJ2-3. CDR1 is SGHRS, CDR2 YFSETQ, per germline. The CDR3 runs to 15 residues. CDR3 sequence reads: CASSSGQTNTDTQYF.

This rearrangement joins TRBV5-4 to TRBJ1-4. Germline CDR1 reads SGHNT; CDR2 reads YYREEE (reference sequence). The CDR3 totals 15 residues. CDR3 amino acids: CASSLAGTAGEKLFF.

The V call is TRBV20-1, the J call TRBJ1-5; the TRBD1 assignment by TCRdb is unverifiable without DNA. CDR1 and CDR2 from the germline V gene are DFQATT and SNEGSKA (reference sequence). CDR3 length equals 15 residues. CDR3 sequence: CSAGTGSWGNQPQHF.

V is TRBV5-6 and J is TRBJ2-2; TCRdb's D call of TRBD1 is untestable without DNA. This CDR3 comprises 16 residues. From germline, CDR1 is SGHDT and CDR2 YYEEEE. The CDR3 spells CASSLSEGRSTGELFF. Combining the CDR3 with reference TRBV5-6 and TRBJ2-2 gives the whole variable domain DAGVTQSPTHLIKTRGQQVTLRCSPKSGHDTVSWYQQALGQGPQFIFQYYEEEERQRGNFPDRFSGHQFPNYSSELNVNALLLGDSALYLCASSLSEGRSTGELFFGEGSRLTVL.

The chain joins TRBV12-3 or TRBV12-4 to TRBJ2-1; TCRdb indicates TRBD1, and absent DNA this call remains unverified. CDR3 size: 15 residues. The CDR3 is CASSLVSSGNNEQFF.

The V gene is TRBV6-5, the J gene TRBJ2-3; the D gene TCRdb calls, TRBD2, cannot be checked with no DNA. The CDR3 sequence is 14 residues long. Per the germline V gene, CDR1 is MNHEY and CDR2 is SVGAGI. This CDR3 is CASSLTSLGDTQYF.

CDR3 region: CASSYSMVTADTQYF. This chain joins TRBV6-2 or TRBV6-3 and TRBJ2-3. The CDR3 is made up of 15 amino acids. Per germline, CDR1 MNHEY and CDR2 SVGEGT.

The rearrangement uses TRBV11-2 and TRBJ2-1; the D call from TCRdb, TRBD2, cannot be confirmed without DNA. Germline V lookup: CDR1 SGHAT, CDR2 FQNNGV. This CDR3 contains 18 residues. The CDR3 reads CASSLDLRTSGRKGEQFF.

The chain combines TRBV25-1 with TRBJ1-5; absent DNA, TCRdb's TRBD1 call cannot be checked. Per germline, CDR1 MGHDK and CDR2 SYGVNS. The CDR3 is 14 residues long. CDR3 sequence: CASSEYDRGQPQHF.

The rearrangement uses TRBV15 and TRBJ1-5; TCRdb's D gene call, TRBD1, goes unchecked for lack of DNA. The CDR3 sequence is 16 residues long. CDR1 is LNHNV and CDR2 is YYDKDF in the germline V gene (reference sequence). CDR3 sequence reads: CATSSPGQGGNQPQHF.

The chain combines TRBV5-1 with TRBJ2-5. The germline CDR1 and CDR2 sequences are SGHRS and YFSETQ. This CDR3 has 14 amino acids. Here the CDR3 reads CASSLMGPRETQYF.

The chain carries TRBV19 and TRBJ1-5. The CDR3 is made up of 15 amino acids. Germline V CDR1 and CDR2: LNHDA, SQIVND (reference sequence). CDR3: CASSMDRRGGQPQHF.

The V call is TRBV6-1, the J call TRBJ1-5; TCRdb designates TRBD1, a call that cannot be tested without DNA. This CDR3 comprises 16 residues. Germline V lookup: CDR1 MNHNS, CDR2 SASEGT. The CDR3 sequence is CASSELGGQLNQPQHF.

CDR3 sequence: CASSLGAASGNTIYF. This chain connects TRBV7-2 to TRBJ1-3. Germline V gene lookup returns CDR1 SGHTA and CDR2 FQGNSA. The CDR3 is 15 residues long.

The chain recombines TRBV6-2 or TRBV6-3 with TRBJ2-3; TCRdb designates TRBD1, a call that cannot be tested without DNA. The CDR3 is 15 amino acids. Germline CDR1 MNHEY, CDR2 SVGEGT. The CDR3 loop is CASLRSGAFTDTQYF.

CDR3: CASSVPLLAGAEQYF. This sequence joins TRBV7-9 and TRBJ2-7; there is no DNA to check the TCRdb D call of TRBD2. CDR1 is SEHNR, CDR2 FQNEAQ, per germline (reference sequence). This CDR3 region has 15 residues.

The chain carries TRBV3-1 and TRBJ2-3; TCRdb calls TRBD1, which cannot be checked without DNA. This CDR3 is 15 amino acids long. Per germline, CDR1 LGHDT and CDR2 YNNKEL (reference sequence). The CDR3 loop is CASSHTRGIADTQYF.

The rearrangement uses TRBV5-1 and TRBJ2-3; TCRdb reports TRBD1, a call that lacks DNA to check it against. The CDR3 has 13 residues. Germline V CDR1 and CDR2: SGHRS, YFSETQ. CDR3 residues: CASSPDRVDTQYF.

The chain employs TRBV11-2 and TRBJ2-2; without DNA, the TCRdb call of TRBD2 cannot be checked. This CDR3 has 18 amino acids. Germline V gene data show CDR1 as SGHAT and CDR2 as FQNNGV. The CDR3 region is CASSPGTSGRAVSGELFF.

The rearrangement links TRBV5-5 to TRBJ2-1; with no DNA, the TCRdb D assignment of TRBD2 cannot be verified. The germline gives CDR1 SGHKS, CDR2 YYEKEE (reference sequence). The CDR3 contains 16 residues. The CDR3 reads CASSSLRGGPNNEQFF.

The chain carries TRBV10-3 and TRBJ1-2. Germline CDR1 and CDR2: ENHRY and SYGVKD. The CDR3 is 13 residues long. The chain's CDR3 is CAISDPSWDGYTF.

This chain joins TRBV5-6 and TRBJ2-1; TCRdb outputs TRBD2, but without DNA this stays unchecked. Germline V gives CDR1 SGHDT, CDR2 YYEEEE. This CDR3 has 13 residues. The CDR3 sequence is CASRAGLVHEQFF.

The CDR3 sequence is CATRQGDEQYF. The genes are TRBV18 and TRBJ2-7; TCRdb's D call, TRBD1, is unchecked because there is no DNA. Germline V lookup: CDR1 KGHSH, CDR2 LQKENI. The CDR3 covers 11 residues.

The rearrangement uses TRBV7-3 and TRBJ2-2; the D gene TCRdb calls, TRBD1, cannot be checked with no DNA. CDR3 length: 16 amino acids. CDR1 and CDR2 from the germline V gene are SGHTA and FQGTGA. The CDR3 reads CASSSGTGGITGELFF.